This T cell receptor beta chain came from a study of T-cell reconstitution after alpha-beta-depleted transplantation in children. General study findings and limits: Expanded graft clones, several hundred of them, were reportedly the source of alpha-beta T cells about two months after transplant. T-cell counts and diversity at one year post-transplant came mainly from newly produced T cells.

This CDR3 has 14 amino acids. With 6 bases removed from V and 3 bases from J, the gap between germline ends came to 15 bases. This clonotype was observed many times. The antigen is unknown. For TCRbeta, the library was prepared with unique molecular identifiers. TCRdb re-called the PCR reads through MiXCR, storing one row per CDR3 protein. The table includes 90,000 to 100,000 distinct CDR3 sequences, more than 20% detected once. The rearrangement links TRBV12-3 or TRBV12-4 to TRBJ2-7; maybe TRBD1 (6 bases). This sequence originates from a boy younger than 10 with acute lymphoblastic leukemia, due to receive a stem cell transplant. Here the sequenced sample was PBMCs, taken before TCRalphabeta/CD19-depleted stem cell transplant. CDR3 amino acids: CASSAQGAYYEQYF. The DNA of the CDR3 is TGTGCCAGCAGCGCACAGGGAGCGTACTACGAGCAGTACTTC.